The sequence of this T cell receptor (beta chain) was determined in a study of blood T cell repertoires in COVID-19. Study-wide background: The United States, Italy and Spain were the sources of the acute and convalescent COVID-19 samples. PBMCs, B-cell-depleted T cells, or T cells provided the cDNA or gDNA that made up the material.

Original processing methods: Nucleated cell number was recorded as an estimate derived from reference gene primer amplification. The repertoire was sequenced with immunoSEQ multiplex PCR; TCRdb's copy has only in-frame clones and lacks some. V and J calls and clone size come straight from that table; D and trimming were deduced from the DNA. The table includes around 230,000 clones, roughly 80% detected once. Germline assignment: CDR1 LNHDA and CDR2 SQIVND (reference sequence). The CDR3 contains 14 residues. The ends were cut back, 1 base at V and 9 bases at J, with 13 bases in the middle. The clonotype originates from a woman aged 80 or over with acute or convalescent COVID-19. The chain has TRBV19 and TRBJ1-5; D is unclear. The sequencing sample was made of peripheral blood. The CDR3 coding sequence is TGTGCCAGTAGTATAGGCGGTGGCCAAGGGCCCCAGCATTTT. Amino acid sequence: CASSIGGGQGPQHF.